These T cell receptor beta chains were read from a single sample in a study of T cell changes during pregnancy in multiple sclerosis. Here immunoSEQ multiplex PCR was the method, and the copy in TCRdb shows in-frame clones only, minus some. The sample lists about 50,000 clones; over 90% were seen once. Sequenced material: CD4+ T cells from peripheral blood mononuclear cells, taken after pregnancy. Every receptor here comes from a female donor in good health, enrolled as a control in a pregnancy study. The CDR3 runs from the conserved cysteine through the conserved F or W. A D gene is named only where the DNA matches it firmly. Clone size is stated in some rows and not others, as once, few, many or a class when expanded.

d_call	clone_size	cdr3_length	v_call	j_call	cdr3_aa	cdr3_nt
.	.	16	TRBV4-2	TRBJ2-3	CASSARGGGSTDTQYF	TGTGCCAGCAGCGCTAGAGGGGGGGGAAGCACAGATACGCAGTATTTT
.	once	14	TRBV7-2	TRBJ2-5	CASSLDAVRETQYF	TGTGCCAGCAGCTTAGATGCGGTCCGGGAGACCCAGTACTTC
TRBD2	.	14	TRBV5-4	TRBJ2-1	CASSFRGGTVEQFF	TGTGCCAGCAGCTTCCGGGGGGGTACCGTTGAGCAGTTCTTC
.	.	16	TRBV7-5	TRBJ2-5	CARSSLYAGRQETQYF	TGTGCCAGAAGCTCTCTGTATGCGGGTAGACAAGAGACCCAGTACTTC
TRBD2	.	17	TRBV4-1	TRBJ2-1	CASSQDRGTSGRNEQFF	TGCGCCAGCAGCCAAGATCGGGGGACTAGCGGGAGGAATGAGCAGTTCTTC
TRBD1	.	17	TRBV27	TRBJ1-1	CASSLKSGGTLNTEAFF	TGTGCCAGCAGTCTAAAATCAGGGGGCACTTTGAACACTGAAGCTTTCTTT
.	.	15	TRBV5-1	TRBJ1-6	CASSLRGYDNSPLHF	TGCGCCAGCAGCTTGAGGGGCTACGATAATTCACCCCTCCACTTT
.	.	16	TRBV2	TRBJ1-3	CASSQQGSLSGNTIYF	TGTGCCAGCAGTCAACAGGGTTCCCTCTCTGGAAACACCATATATTTT
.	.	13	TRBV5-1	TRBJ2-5	CASSLLYRETQYF	TGCGCCAGCAGCCTCTTATACCGGGAGACCCAGTACTTC
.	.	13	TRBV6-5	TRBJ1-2	CAIGQGNNYGYTF	TGTGCCATTGGGCAGGGTAATAACTATGGCTACACCTTC
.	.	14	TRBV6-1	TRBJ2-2	CASERVWDTGELFF	TGTGCCAGTGAGAGGGTATGGGACACCGGGGAGCTGTTTTTT
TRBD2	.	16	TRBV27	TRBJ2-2	CASRLGGAGGGGELFF	TGTGCCAGCAGATTAGGAGGGGCAGGCGGGGGCGGGGAGCTGTTTTTT
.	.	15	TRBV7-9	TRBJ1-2	CASSLGGGENYGYTF	TGTGCCAGCAGCTTAGGGGGCGGCGAAAACTATGGCTACACCTTC
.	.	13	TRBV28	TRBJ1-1	CASSLKIPPEAFF	TGTGCCAGCAGTTTAAAAATCCCTCCTGAAGCTTTCTTT
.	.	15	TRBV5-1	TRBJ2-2	CASRGVAGLTGELFF	TGCGCCAGCAGGGGAGTGGCTGGGCTCACCGGGGAGCTGTTTTTT
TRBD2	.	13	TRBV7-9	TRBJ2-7	CASSPSGAFQQYF	TGTGCCAGCAGCCCTAGCGGCGCCTTCCAGCAGTACTTC
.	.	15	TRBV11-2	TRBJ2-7	CASSLSQGGPYEQYF	TGTGCCAGCAGCTTGTCCCAGGGTGGCCCCTACGAGCAGTACTTC
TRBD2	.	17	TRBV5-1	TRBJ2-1	CASSLGRLAGAGNEQFF	TGCGCCAGCAGCTTGGGGAGACTAGCGGGAGCCGGTAATGAGCAGTTCTTC
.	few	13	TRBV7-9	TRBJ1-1	CASSLEGRGPAFF	TGTGCCAGCAGCTTAGAGGGGCGGGGTCCGGCTTTCTTT
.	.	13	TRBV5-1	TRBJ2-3	CASSLDVGDTQYF	TGCGCCAGCAGCTTGGACGTCGGAGATACGCAGTATTTT
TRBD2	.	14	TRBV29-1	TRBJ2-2	CSAQGLEQTGELFF	TGCAGCGCTCAGGGACTAGAGCAAACCGGGGAGCTGTTTTTT
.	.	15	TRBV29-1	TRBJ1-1	CSVSGQNFMNTEAFF	TGCAGCGTTAGCGGACAGAATTTCATGAACACTGAAGCTTTCTTT
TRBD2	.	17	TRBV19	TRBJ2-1	CASSATILAGKPNEQFF	TGTGCCAGTAGTGCCACCATACTAGCGGGAAAGCCCAATGAGCAGTTCTTC
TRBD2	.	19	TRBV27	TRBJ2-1	CASSLSVISGRANINEQFF	TGTGCCAGCAGTTTATCGGTTATTAGCGGGAGGGCCAACATCAATGAGCAGTTCTTC
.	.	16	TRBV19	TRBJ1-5	CASSIVGGPHNQPQHF	TGTGCCAGTAGTATCGTGGGAGGACCGCACAATCAGCCCCAGCATTTT
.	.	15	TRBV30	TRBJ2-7	CAWSVSGTTLHEQYF	TGTGCCTGGAGTGTAAGTGGGACAACTCTCCACGAGCAGTACTTC
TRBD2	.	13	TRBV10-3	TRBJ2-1	CAISVAGGGEQFF	TGTGCCATCAGTGTAGCGGGAGGGGGTGAGCAGTTCTTC
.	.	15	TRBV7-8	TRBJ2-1	CASSSISDLVNEQFF	TGTGCCAGCAGCTCAATTAGCGACCTGGTGAATGAGCAGTTCTTC
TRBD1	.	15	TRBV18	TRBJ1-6	CASSTGTGNYSPLHF	TGTGCCAGCTCAACCGGGACAGGGAATTATTCACCCCTCCACTTT